The 22 T cell receptor beta chains below come from one sample, sequenced in a study of CD8+CD57+ T cells in acquired aplastic anemia. The study profiled TCR beta VDJ and CDR3 using genomic DNA as template. TCRdb recomputed calls from the reads with MiXCR, one row per CDR3 protein. The table shows some 170,000 distinct CDR3 sequences, with about 64% occurring only once. For sequencing, patients were chosen who had shown expansion of CD8+CD57+ cells by flow cytometry. The specimen was sorted CD4+, CD8+, or CD8+CD57+ T cells (not recorded which) from PBMCs. The receptor source for this set is a human donor with aplastic anemia.

This clonotype was counted a few times. The chain is built from TRBV7-9 and TRBJ2-1; D gene ambiguous. The germline V and J ends were trimmed by 6 bases and 7 bases, with 10 bases remaining between them. Germline loops: CDR1 SEHNR, CDR2 FQNEAQ (reference sequence). The CDR3 contains 12 residues. The CDR3, as DNA: TGTGCCAGCAGTTGGAGCGCGAATGAGCAGTTCTTC. Translated: CASSWSANEQFF.

The V and J genes are TRBV7-9 and TRBJ2-6; the match to TRBD1 covers 7 bases. CDR1 and CDR2 (germline): SEHNR, FQNEAQ (reference sequence). The CDR3 extends over 15 amino acids. Trimming at V came to 6 bases and at J to 5 bases, leaving 7 bases not matched to a gene. The CDR3 nucleotides are TGTGCCAGCAGTTATTCGACAGGGAGGGCCAACGTCCTGACTTTC. Amino acids: CASSYSTGRANVLTF.

The V and J genes are TRBV2 and TRBJ2-3, with D perhaps given as TRBD1 or TRBD2 (5 bases each). Trimming stripped 6 bases from V and 6 bases from J, with 13 bases between. The germline V gene has CDR1 SNHLY and CDR2 FYNNEI. The CDR3 loop spans 13 amino acids. The DNA of the CDR3 is TGTGCCAGCAGAGCAAGCGAGGGGGATACGCAGTATTTT. It encodes CASRASEGDTQYF.

The CDR3, as DNA: TGCAGTGCCGTACTAGCGGGAGTAAGAGAGCAGTACTTC. Translation gives CSAVLAGVREQYF. The chain carries TRBV20-1 and TRBJ2-7, with TRBD2 matching 11 bases. Germline trimming cut 6 bases from V and 7 bases from J; bases unmatched to any gene: 8. CDR3 length: 13 amino acids. Germline V gene sequence: CDR1 DFQATT, CDR2 SNEGSKA (reference sequence).

This clonotype came up a few times. The V gene is TRBV6-4, the J gene TRBJ2-5; no firm D call. The CDR3 loop spans 11 amino acids. V was shortened by 3 bases and J by 4 bases, with 3 bases between the two germline ends. Germline CDR1 MRHNA, CDR2 SNTAGT. The CDR3 sequence: CASSESETQYF. The CDR3 nucleotides are TGTGCCAGCAGTGAGTCAGAGACCCAGTACTTC.

The rearrangement links TRBV24-1 to TRBJ2-1; 10 bases are a match to TRBD2. The CDR3 loop spans 13 amino acids. Per germline, CDR1 KGHDR and CDR2 SFDVKD. The V segment lost 12 bases and the J segment 9 bases; nucleotides outside the gene matches: 10. The CDR3 loop is CAAVAGGPSEQFF. DNA for the CDR3: TGTGCCGCCGTAGCGGGGGGCCCGTCTGAGCAGTTCTTC.

This clonotype was observed many times. V is TRBV6-1 and J is TRBJ2-3; 11 bases line up with TRBD2. The CDR3 is 15 amino acids. Germline V gene data show CDR1 as MNHNS and CDR2 as SASEGT. The V and J ends lost 7 bases and 6 bases, in that order; junction bases with no gene match: 9. CDR3 in DNA: TGTGCCAGCATAGAGCTAGCGGGGGGTCAGGATACGCAGTATTTT. Translation gives CASIELAGGQDTQYF.

The DNA for the CDR3 is TGTGCCACTAGGCGAGTCTTTAGCTCTGGGGCCAACGTCCTGACTTTC. It specifies CATRRVFSSGANVLTF. The chain joins TRBV2 to TRBJ2-6; no reliable D call. V gave up 10 bases and J gave up 0 bases, with 16 bases separating them. CDR3 length equals 16 residues. The germline V gene encodes CDR1 SNHLY and CDR2 FYNNEI.

CDR3 in amino acids: CSARTPTSGIHEQYF. In nucleotides, the CDR3 is TGCAGTGCTAGGACCCCGACTAGCGGGATCCACGAGCAGTACTTC. The chain has TRBV20-1 and TRBJ2-7, with 11 nucleotides matching TRBD2. Germline assignment: CDR1 DFQATT and CDR2 SNEGSKA (reference sequence). CDR3 length: 15 residues. The J segment lost 5 bases and the V segment lost 3 bases, leaving 9 bases of the junction unmatched.

The rearrangement uses TRBV2 and TRBJ2-3; D remains unclear. Trimming stripped 6 bases from V and 0 bases from J, with 10 bases between. Germline lookup yields CDR1 SNHLY and CDR2 FYNNEI. The CDR3 sequence is 14 residues long. CDR3 in amino acids: CASRVRLSTDTQYF. Here the CDR3 DNA reads TGTGCCAGCAGAGTTAGATTGAGCACAGATACGCAGTATTTT.

This clonotype has only a few counts. This chain links TRBV5-1 with TRBJ2-1, with D unclear. The germline V gene has CDR1 SGHRS and CDR2 YFSETQ. CDR3 length equals 13 residues. V lost 4 bases to trimming and J lost 6 bases, with 11 bases between them. CDR3 in DNA: TGCGCCAGCAGCGACCGGAACGGCAATGAGCAGTTCTTC. Translation: CASSDRNGNEQFF.

The rearrangement links TRBV12-3 or TRBV12-4 to TRBJ1-1; D remains unclear. V gave up 4 bases and J gave up 4 bases, with 4 bases separating them. This CDR3 comprises 11 residues. In DNA form, the CDR3 reads TGTGCCAGCAGTTATAGCACTGAAGCTTTCTTT. As protein: CASSYSTEAFF.

This clonotype was seen once. At one end, the junction sequence differs from germline, possibly due to a read error. V and J are TRBV20-1 and TRBJ1-1; D might be TRBD1 (5 bases). Germline V lookup: CDR1 DFQATT, CDR2 SNEGSKA (reference sequence). This CDR3 region has 14 residues. CDR3 DNA: TGCAGTGCGAGAGAGGGGACGTGGAACACTGAAGCTTTCTTT. Translation gives CSAREGTWNTEAFF.

The CDR3 DNA reads TGTGCCAGTAGGACGGGGGGGGCGAACACCGGGGAGCTGTTTTTT. This gives the protein CASRTGGANTGELFF. The J gene is TRBJ2-2, the V gene TRBV19; 8 nucleotides align to TRBD2. The CDR3 extends over 15 amino acids. Trimming removed 6 bases from V and 0 bases from J; junction bases left unmatched: 3. CDR1 LNHDA and CDR2 SQIVND come from the germline V gene (reference sequence).

The chain combines TRBV9 with TRBJ1-1; D may be TRBD1 (6 bases). Germline V lookup: CDR1 SGDLS, CDR2 YYNGEE. The CDR3 loop spans 15 amino acids. The V gene lost 0 bases and the J gene lost 0 bases, with 9 bases spanning the gap. CDR3 coding DNA: TGTGCCAGCAGCGTAGAAGGGACACTGAACACTGAAGCTTTCTTT. This gives the protein CASSVEGTLNTEAFF.

This clonotype was counted many times. The CDR3 DNA follows: TGTGCCAGCAGCTTAGAGGCGTATTACAATGAGCAGTTCTTC. Amino acids: CASSLEAYYNEQFF. The chain carries TRBV11-3 and TRBJ2-1; D unclear. The CDR3 runs to 14 residues. Trimming pared 0 bases from V and 4 bases from J, leaving 7 bases between. Germline V gives CDR1 SGHNT, CDR2 YENEEA. The variable domain in full, with the rest retrieved from reference TRBV11-3 and TRBJ2-1, is EAGVVQSPRYKIIEKKQPVAFWCNPISGHNTLYWYLQNLGQGPELLIRYENEEAVDDSQLPKDRFSAERLKGVDSTLKIQPAELGDSAVYLCASSLEAYYNEQFFGPGTRLTVL.

J is TRBJ2-7 and V is TRBV29-1, with a weak D call TRBD2 (6 bases). This CDR3 comprises 11 residues. The V gene's germline CDR1 is SQVTM and CDR2 ANQGSEA. The V gene lost 7 bases and the J gene lost 7 bases, with 14 bases spanning the gap. CDR3 protein: CSARGSWEQYF. In nucleotides, the CDR3 is TGCAGCGCCCGGGGGTCATGGGAGCAGTACTTC.

The chain has TRBV19 and TRBJ1-6; no definite D call. Between the trimmed V and J ends, which lost 3 bases and 8 bases, there was a span of 8 bases. The CDR3 has 13 amino acids. Germline CDR1 reads LNHDA; CDR2 reads SQIVND (reference sequence). The CDR3 here is CASSMRDDSPLHF. CDR3 bases: TGTGCCAGTAGTATGAGGGATGATTCACCCCTCCACTTT.

The chain is built from TRBV2 and TRBJ1-1; D might be TRBD1 (6 bases). Germline CDR1 is SNHLY and CDR2 is FYNNEI. The CDR3 length is 12 residues. The CDR3 DNA sequence: TGTGCTCTCGGACAGCTTAGCACTGAAGCTTTCTTT. Its protein product is CALGQLSTEAFF.

The gene calls are TRBV2 and TRBJ1-2; D may be TRBD1 (6 bases). Trimming removed 7 bases from V and 4 bases from J, with 13 bases in between. This CDR3 is built from 13 residues. The V gene's germline CDR1 is SNHLY and CDR2 FYNNEI. The CDR3 DNA follows: TGTGCCAGCACGGTCAGGACAGTCTATGGCTACACCTTC. It yields the protein CASTVRTVYGYTF. Variable domain in full (rest from reference TRBV2 and TRBJ1-2): EPEVTQTPSHQVTQMGQEVILRCVPISNHLYFYWYRQILGQKVEFLVSFYNNEISEKSEIFDDQFSVERPDGSNFTLKIRSTKLEDSAMYFCASTVRTVYGYTFGSGTRLTVV.

The chain is built from TRBV7-8 and TRBJ1-2; D gene uncertain. CDR1 SGHVS and CDR2 FQNEAQ come from the germline V gene. Trimming stripped 4 bases from V and 3 bases from J, with 12 bases between. The CDR3 sequence is 14 residues long. CDR3 sequence: CASSSDPLDYGYTF. The CDR3 bases are TGTGCCAGCAGCTCTGATCCCTTGGACTATGGCTACACCTTC.

Points on this clonotype: The missing conserved phenylalanine or tryptophan at the end of this CDR3 makes a read error likely. The chain couples TRBV9 to TRBJ2-5; the match to TRBD2 covers 11 bases. This CDR3 has 16 residues. Germline CDR1 SGDLS, CDR2 YYNGEE. Unmatched junction bases numbered 7, after V lost 3 bases and J lost 3 bases. The CDR3, as DNA: TGTGCCAGCAGCGCCCGGGGTAGCGGGGGGGAAGAGACCCAGTACTCC. This encodes CASSARGSGGEETQYS.